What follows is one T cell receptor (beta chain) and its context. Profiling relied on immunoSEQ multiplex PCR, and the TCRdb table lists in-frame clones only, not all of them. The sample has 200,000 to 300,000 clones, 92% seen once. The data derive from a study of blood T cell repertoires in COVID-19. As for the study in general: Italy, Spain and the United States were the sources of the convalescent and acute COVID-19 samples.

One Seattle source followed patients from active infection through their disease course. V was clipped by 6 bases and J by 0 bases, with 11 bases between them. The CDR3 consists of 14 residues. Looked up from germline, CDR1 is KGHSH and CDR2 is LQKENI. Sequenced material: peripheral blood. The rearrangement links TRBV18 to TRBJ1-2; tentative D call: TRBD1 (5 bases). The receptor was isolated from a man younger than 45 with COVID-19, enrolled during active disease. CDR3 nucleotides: TGTGCCAGCTCCGATGGGGGGTCTAACTATGGCTACACCTTC. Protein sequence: CASSDGGSNYGYTF.